This TCR beta chain was observed in a study of vaccination effects on CD4 cells after COVID-19. Study context: Post-vaccine sampling took place a median of 72 days after the second dose.

Looked up from germline, CDR1 is MDHEN and CDR2 is SYDVKM. The V and J ends lost 1 base and 8 bases respectively, with 8 bases between them. CDR3 length equals 12 residues. Antigen-specific CD4+ T cells were expanded (with viral peptide pools) by the ViraFEST assay ahead of sequencing. A roughly 10-day culture period preceded the isolation of CD4+ T cells. Each participant received a vaccine that was either BNT162b2 or mRNA-1273, given as two doses. As for this clone: What it binds is not known.

Measured with immunoSEQ multiplex PCR; TCRdb has only the in-frame clones, and not every one. The sample yields tens of thousands of clones, around 77% seen once. The sequence was collected from a human donor who received a COVID-19 vaccine. The gene calls are TRBV28 and TRBJ1-2; unclear D gene. Source: CD4+ T cells from PBMCs cultured with HCoV-OC43 spike peptides, taken after COVID-19 vaccination. This sample's subset: HCoV-OC43 spike overlapping peptide pool stimulation. CDR3 in DNA: TGTGCCAGCAGTTTATCTCCGGGCGGCTACACCTTC. Protein: CASSLSPGGYTF.